This T cell receptor (beta chain) was observed in a study of cytomegalovirus exposure and HLA in healthy donors. For the study at large: Among the roughly 400 genotyped donors, 70% to 90% were placed in the Caucasian-associated ancestry cluster.

Study-level findings and limits: A previous analysis found most TCR beta V segments productive roughly 87% or roughly 30% of the time. Looking again later, the authors saw that most CMV-associated TCR beta chains seemed HLA-restricted. Cytomegalovirus status, reportedly, was diagnosed with high specificity and sensitivity by the classifier.

Of note for this clone: What it recognizes is unknown.

The study ran its PCR with 60 Vbeta and 13 Jbeta primers. Repertoires were generated with immunoSEQ multiplex PCR, while TCRdb's copy carries only in-frame clones and drops some. The data contain over 120,000 clones, around three quarters of them seen just once; the ten biggest clones take up about 2.2%. The sample consisted of PBMCs. This clonotype originated in a woman aged 18-29 years in good health and CMV-seropositive.

The CDR3 is CASSKTPHNEQFF. CDR3 bases: TGTGCCAGTAGTAAGACACCCCACAATGAGCAGTTCTTC. The rearrangement uses TRBV19 and TRBJ2-1; D gene unclear. Between the trimmed V and J ends, which lost 4 bases and 5 bases, there was a span of 9 bases. The length of the CDR3 is 13 residues. Germline V CDR1 and CDR2: LNHDA, SQIVND (reference sequence). Looking up the rest from reference TRBV19 and TRBJ2-1 gives the full variable domain: DGGITQSPKYLFRKEGQNVTLSCEQNLNHDAMYWYRQDPGQGLRLIYYSQIVNDFQKGDIAEGYSVSREKKESFPLTVTSAQKNPTAFYLCASSKTPHNEQFFGPGTRLTVL.